Described below is a single TCR beta chain sequence and its context. Its antigen is not known. This record belongs to a study of a mutant IDH1 vaccine in newly diagnosed glioma. Across the study: The sex distribution of treated patients was about 62% male and about 38% female, with a mean age of around 40 years. Most had both radiotherapy and temozolomide beforehand; others had only one. Overall study results and limits: Pseudoprogression apparently tracked independently of changes in top peripheral T cell clonotypes.

This sample's time point: baseline, week 1 (first vaccination visit). The treatment is: pre-vaccination baseline after standard-of-care therapy. Germline V gene lookup returns CDR1 MNHEY and CDR2 SVGAGI. The V and J ends lost 6 bases and 4 bases respectively, with 12 bases between them. The CDR3 spans 13 residues. Measured with immunoSEQ multiplex PCR; TCRdb has only the in-frame clones, and not every one. The sample consists of under 65,000 clones, 80% to 90% of them appearing once. The sequencing here drew on PBMCs, taken from a glioma patient treated with radiotherapy, temozolomide or both. V gene TRBV6-5 combines with J gene TRBJ2-5; D is undetermined. The receptor was isolated from a man aged 18 to 29 with glioma. As DNA, the CDR3 is TGTGCCAGCAGACGACTCCGAGGAGAGACCCAGTACTTC. This encodes CASRRLRGETQYF.